The 23 T cell receptor beta chains below were found in one sample sequenced in a study of T-cell memory formation after mild COVID-19. TCRdb re-derived calls from the 5' RACE reads in MiXCR, one entry per CDR3 protein. The sample lists about 410,000 distinct CDR3 sequences, less than 25% occurring once. Sequenced input: PBMCs or a T cell subset sorted from them (not recorded which). All receptors come from an adult woman who had mild COVID-19 (a few samples of this study predate the infection). Cell type and time point are not known.

This clonotype appeared a few times. This chain links TRBV2 with TRBJ2-5; possibly TRBD1 for D (6 bases). The CDR3 consists of 15 residues. Between the trimmed V and J ends, which lost 8 bases and 4 bases, there was a span of 20 bases. The germline V gene encodes CDR1 SNHLY and CDR2 FYNNEI. The CDR3 DNA is TGTGCCAGCGGTGTGGACAGTAAGTGGGTAGAGACCCAGTACTTC. Translated, it gives CASGVDSKWVETQYF.

The CDR3 DNA reads as TGTGCCAGTAGTATTGGGGCCTGGACAGGGGTTAAGCGGCGCAATCAGCCCCAGCATTTT. Its protein is CASSIGAWTGVKRRNQPQHF. The J gene is TRBJ1-5, the V gene TRBV19; 9 bases agree with TRBD1. Losses at the gene ends were 3 bases for V and 2 bases for J; bases not matched to a gene: 17. The V gene's germline CDR1 is LNHDA and CDR2 SQIVND (reference sequence). The CDR3 sequence is 20 residues long.

The chain carries TRBV7-9 and TRBJ2-5, with D maybe TRBD1 (6 bases). V lost 0 bases and J 1 base, leaving 12 bases between the germline ends. CDR3 length: 16 amino acids. From germline, CDR1 is SEHNR and CDR2 FQNEAQ (reference sequence). For the CDR3, the DNA is TGTGCCAGCAGCTTAGCTGGCCGGACAGCCCAAGAGACCCAGTACTTC. Translated: CASSLAGRTAQETQYF.

There are a few counts of this clonotype. J is TRBJ1-2 and V is TRBV6-2 or TRBV6-3; possibly TRBD1 for D (5 bases). With 0 bases removed from V and 3 bases from J, the gap between germline ends came to 11 bases. This CDR3 is 15 amino acids long. Germline loops: CDR1 MNHEY, CDR2 SVGEGT. This CDR3 is CASSYSTAGDYGYTF. For the CDR3, the DNA is TGTGCCAGCAGTTACTCGACGGCGGGGGACTATGGCTACACCTTC.

The chain recombines TRBV7-9 with TRBJ2-7; 9 positions agree with TRBD2. Germline CDR1 SEHNR, CDR2 FQNEAQ (reference sequence). This CDR3 is built from 15 residues. J gave up 0 bases and V 3 bases, and 3 bases lay outside the gene matches. CDR3 DNA sequence: TGTGCCAGCAGCTTGAGCGGGGGGCCCTCCTACGAGCAGTACTTC. Its translation is CASSLSGGPSYEQYF.

The chain joins TRBV7-9 to TRBJ2-1, with a tentative D call TRBD1 (5 bases). Trimming pared 5 bases from V and 0 bases from J, leaving 17 bases between. The CDR3 covers 17 residues. Per the germline V gene, CDR1 is SEHNR and CDR2 is FQNEAQ (reference sequence). The CDR3 sequence is CASSHPLLQGSYNEQFF. The CDR3 nucleotides read TGTGCCAGCAGCCATCCCCTTCTGCAGGGCTCCTACAATGAGCAGTTCTTC. Supplemented by reference TRBV7-9 and TRBJ2-1, the full variable domain reads DTGVSQNPRHKITKRGQNVTFRCDPISEHNRLYWYRQTLGQGPEFLTYFQNEAQLEKSRLLSDRFSAERPKGSFSTLEIQRTEQGDSAMYLCASSHPLLQGSYNEQFFGPGTRLTVL.

This clonotype was counted once. The chain is built from TRBV5-1 and TRBJ1-1; D gene uncertain. Germline lookup yields CDR1 SGHRS and CDR2 YFSETQ. The V gene lost 6 bases and the J gene lost 1 base, with 13 bases spanning the gap. The CDR3 length is 14 residues. CDR3 sequence: CASKPMVENTEAFF. The CDR3 bases are TGCGCCAGCAAGCCAATGGTAGAGAACACTGAAGCTTTCTTT.

The V gene is TRBV24-1, the J gene TRBJ2-2, with D unclear. Deletions cut 5 bases from V and 6 bases from J, with 9 bases between. Germline V gives CDR1 KGHDR, CDR2 SFDVKD. The CDR3 is 13 amino acids. The CDR3 protein is CATSGSVAGELFF. DNA for the CDR3: TGTGCCACCAGTGGCTCGGTTGCCGGGGAGCTGTTTTTT.

The chain combines TRBV7-2 with TRBJ2-7; perhaps TRBD2 as D (6 bases). Trimming took off 5 bases at V and 2 bases at J, with 16 bases between the two ends. Per the germline V gene, CDR1 is SGHTA and CDR2 is FQGNSA. This CDR3 has 15 residues. The CDR3 DNA reads as TGTGCCAGCAGCCCACACGGCGGGGTGACCTACGAGCAGTACTTC. Residues: CASSPHGGVTYEQYF.

This rearrangement joins TRBV7-9 to TRBJ2-7; D gene unclear. V dropped 1 base and J dropped 2 bases, with 9 bases sitting between them. CDR1 is SEHNR, CDR2 FQNEAQ, per germline (reference sequence). The CDR3 runs 14 residues. CDR3 residues: CASSLVGNTYEQYF. DNA of the CDR3: TGTGCCAGCAGCTTAGTGGGTAACACCTACGAGCAGTACTTC.

This clonotype has only a few counts. The chain employs TRBV11-2 and TRBJ2-3; D possibly uses TRBD1 or TRBD2 (6 bases each). The V gene's germline CDR1 is SGHAT and CDR2 FQNNGV. This CDR3 has 14 amino acids. Trimming pared 5 bases from V and 1 base from J, leaving 10 bases between. The CDR3 region is CASSRGTGTDTQYF. The CDR3 DNA reads TGTGCCAGCAGCAGGGGGACTGGCACAGATACGCAGTATTTT.

The rearrangement joins TRBV5-6 to TRBJ2-1; no definite D call. V was cut by 0 bases and J by 4 bases, with 11 bases left in between. Germline V gene sequence: CDR1 SGHDT, CDR2 YYEEEE. The CDR3 length is 15 residues. The CDR3 region has the DNA TGTGCCAGCAGCTTGGGGCAGTCCGTATACAATGAGCAGTTCTTC. It codes for CASSLGQSVYNEQFF.

This clonotype was picked up a small number of times. The rearrangement uses TRBV27 and TRBJ2-7, with 9 positions matching TRBD2. CDR3 length: 15 residues. The germline V gene has CDR1 MNHEY and CDR2 SMNVEV (reference sequence). The V gene end was trimmed by 2 bases and the J gene end by 7 bases; junction bases not matched to a gene: 9. CDR3 nucleotides: TGTGCCAGCAGTTTAGTGGCTAGCGGGATTTCAGAGCAGTACTTC. It yields the protein CASSLVASGISEQYF.

V gene TRBV6-5 combines with J gene TRBJ1-5; D gene uncertain. This CDR3 is built from 15 residues. V was cut by 2 bases and J by 0 bases, with 8 bases left in between. Germline CDR1 MNHEY, CDR2 SVGAGI. The CDR3 DNA reads as TGTGCCAGCAGTTACAGTAGAAATAGCAATCAGCCCCAGCATTTT. The encoded protein is CASSYSRNSNQPQHF.

This clonotype was counted once. The chain carries TRBV18 and TRBJ2-2; D gene uncertain. Germline-derived CDR1 and CDR2 are KGHSH and LQKENI. The CDR3 covers 12 residues. Between the trimmed V and J ends, which lost 2 bases and 6 bases, there was a span of 4 bases. This CDR3 reads CASSPTPGELFF. DNA of the CDR3: TGTGCCAGCTCACCAACCCCCGGGGAGCTGTTTTTT.

The V and J genes are TRBV5-1 and TRBJ2-7, with unresolved D. Germline-derived CDR1 and CDR2 are SGHRS and YFSETQ. The CDR3 is made up of 14 amino acids. V was pared by 0 bases and J by 2 bases, with 9 bases between. CDR3 protein: CASSLEARTYEQYF. Here the CDR3 DNA reads TGCGCCAGCAGCTTGGAGGCACGGACCTACGAGCAGTACTTC. Using reference TRBV5-1 and TRBJ2-7 for the parts outside the CDR3, the full variable domain is KAGVTQTPRYLIKTRGQQVTLSCSPISGHRSVSWYQQTPGQGLQFLFEYFSETQRNKGNFPGRFSGRQFSNSRSEMNVSTLELGDSALYLCASSLEARTYEQYFGPGTRLTVT.

This clonotype was found a few times. The CDR3 loop reads CASRRDSSSYNEQFF. The CDR3 DNA is TGTGCCAGCAGGAGGGACTCCAGCTCCTACAATGAGCAGTTCTTC. V is TRBV7-6 and J is TRBJ2-1, with D possibly TRBD2 on 6 matching bases. Germline lookup yields CDR1 SGHVS and CDR2 FNYEAQ. V was pared by 6 bases and J by 0 bases, with 12 bases between. The CDR3 length is 15 residues.

V gene TRBV7-6 combines with J gene TRBJ2-2; either TRBD1 or TRBD2 may supply D (5 bases each). This CDR3 has 15 amino acids. Germline-derived CDR1 and CDR2 are SGHVS and FNYEAQ. Trimming took off 1 base at V and 6 bases at J, with 12 bases between the two ends. The chain's CDR3 is CASSLGSGLAGELFF. The CDR3 region has the DNA TGTGCCAGCAGCTTAGGTTCGGGGCTGGCCGGGGAGCTGTTTTTT.

This rearrangement joins TRBV29-1 to TRBJ1-1; D might be TRBD1 (6 bases). CDR1 and CDR2 (germline): SQVTM, ANQGSEA. Trimming pared 6 bases from V and 6 bases from J, leaving 17 bases between. There are 13 residues in the CDR3. In DNA, the CDR3 is TGCAGCGTCCCCCTCGGGGGGGCGTCTGAAGCTTTCTTT. It is translated as CSVPLGGASEAFF. Full variable domain (remainder filled in from reference TRBV29-1 and TRBJ1-1): SAVISQKPSRDICQRGTSLTIQCQVDSQVTMMFWYRQQPGQSLTLIATANQGSEATYESGFVIDKFPISRPNLTFSTLTVSNMSPEDSSIYLCSVPLGGASEAFFGQGTRLTVV.

This clonotype was seen a handful of times. J is TRBJ2-2 and V is TRBV7-8; D unresolved. This CDR3 comprises 13 residues. V gave up 1 base and J gave up 6 bases, with 6 bases separating them. Germline-derived CDR1 and CDR2 are SGHVS and FQNEAQ. CDR3 residues: CASSLGWAGELFF. CDR3 DNA sequence: TGTGCCAGCAGCTTAGGGTGGGCCGGGGAGCTGTTTTTT.

A few counts support this clonotype. The chain employs TRBV5-5 and TRBJ2-7; a possible D gene is TRBD2 (5 bases). Germline-derived CDR1 and CDR2 are SGHKS and YYEKEE (reference sequence). This CDR3 spans 16 amino acids. Trimming removed 2 bases from V and 3 bases from J, with 18 bases in between. The DNA of the CDR3 is TGTGCCAGCAGCTTCCCCGAGGGAATGGGCGGCTACGAGCAGTACTTC. It translates to CASSFPEGMGGYEQYF.

The CDR3 bases are TGTGCCAGCAGTTCCATACTACCTGATCTGAGCACTGAAGCTTTCTTT. Residues: CASSSILPDLSTEAFF. The V and J genes are TRBV6-6 and TRBJ1-1; no reliable D call. Trimming removed 4 bases from V and 4 bases from J, with 19 bases in between. The CDR3 runs 16 residues. Germline V gene sequence: CDR1 MNHNY, CDR2 SVGAGI (reference sequence).

This clonotype has at least ten counts. The chain uses TRBV5-5 and TRBJ1-5; 10 bases agree with TRBD1. J gave up 2 bases and V 3 bases, and 2 bases lay outside the gene matches. Looked up from germline, CDR1 is SGHKS and CDR2 is YYEKEE (reference sequence). The CDR3 loop spans 15 amino acids. CDR3 DNA sequence: TGTGCCAGCAGCTGGGGGACAGGGGGCAATCAGCCCCAGCATTTT. Translated: CASSWGTGGNQPQHF.